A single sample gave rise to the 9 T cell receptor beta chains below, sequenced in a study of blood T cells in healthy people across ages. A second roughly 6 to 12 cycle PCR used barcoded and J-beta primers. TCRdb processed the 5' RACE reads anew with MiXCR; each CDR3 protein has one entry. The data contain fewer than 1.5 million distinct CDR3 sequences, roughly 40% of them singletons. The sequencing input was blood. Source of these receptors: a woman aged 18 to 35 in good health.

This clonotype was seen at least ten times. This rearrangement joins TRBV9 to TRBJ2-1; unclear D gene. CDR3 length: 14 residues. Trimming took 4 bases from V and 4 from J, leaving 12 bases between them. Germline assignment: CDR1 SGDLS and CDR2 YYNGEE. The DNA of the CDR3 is TGTGCCAGCAGCTTCCGGGTCGGATACAATGAGCAGTTCTTC. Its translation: CASSFRVGYNEQFF.

CDR3 sequence (DNA): TGTGCCTGGGCCGGGACCCTGAATGAGCAGTTCTTC. It encodes CAWAGTLNEQFF. V usage is TRBV30 and J usage is TRBJ2-1; tentatively, D is TRBD1 or TRBD2 (5 bases each). Trimming cost V 5 bases and J 7 bases, with 12 bases left between them. The CDR3 extends over 12 amino acids. The germline CDR1 and CDR2 sequences are GTSNPN and SVGIG (reference sequence).

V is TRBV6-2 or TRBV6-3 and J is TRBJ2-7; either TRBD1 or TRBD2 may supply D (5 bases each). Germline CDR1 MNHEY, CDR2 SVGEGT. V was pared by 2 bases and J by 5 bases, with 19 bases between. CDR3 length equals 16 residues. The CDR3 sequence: CASSYLADSLGDEQYF. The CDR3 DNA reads TGTGCCAGCAGTTACCTAGCTGACAGCCTTGGCGACGAGCAGTACTTC.

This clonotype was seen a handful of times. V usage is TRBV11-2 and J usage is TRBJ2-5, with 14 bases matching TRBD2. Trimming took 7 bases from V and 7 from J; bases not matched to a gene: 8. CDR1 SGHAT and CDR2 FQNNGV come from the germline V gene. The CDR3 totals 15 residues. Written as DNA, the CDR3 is TGTGCCAGCACAGGGACTAGCGGGAGCAGGGGGACCCAGTACTTC. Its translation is CASTGTSGSRGTQYF.

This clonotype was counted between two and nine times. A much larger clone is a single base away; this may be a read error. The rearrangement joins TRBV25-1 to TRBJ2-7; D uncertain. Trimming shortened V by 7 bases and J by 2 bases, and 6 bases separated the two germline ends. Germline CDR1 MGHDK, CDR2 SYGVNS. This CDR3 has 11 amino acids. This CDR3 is CASTFAYEQYF. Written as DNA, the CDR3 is TGTGCCAGCACCTTCGCCTACGAGCAGTACTTC.

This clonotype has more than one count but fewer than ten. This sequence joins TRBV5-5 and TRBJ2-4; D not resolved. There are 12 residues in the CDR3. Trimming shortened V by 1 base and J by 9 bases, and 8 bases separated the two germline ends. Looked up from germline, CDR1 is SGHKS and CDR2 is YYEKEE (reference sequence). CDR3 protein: CASSLLDGIQYF. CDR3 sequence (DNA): TGTGCCAGCAGCTTGCTAGATGGCATTCAGTACTTC.

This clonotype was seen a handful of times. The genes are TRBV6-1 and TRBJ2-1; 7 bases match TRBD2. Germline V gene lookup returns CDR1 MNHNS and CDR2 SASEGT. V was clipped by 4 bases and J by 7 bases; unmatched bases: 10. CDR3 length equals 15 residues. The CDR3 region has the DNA TGTGCCAGCAGTGGGGTGAGCGGGAACCGAAATGAGCAGTTCTTC. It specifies CASSGVSGNRNEQFF.

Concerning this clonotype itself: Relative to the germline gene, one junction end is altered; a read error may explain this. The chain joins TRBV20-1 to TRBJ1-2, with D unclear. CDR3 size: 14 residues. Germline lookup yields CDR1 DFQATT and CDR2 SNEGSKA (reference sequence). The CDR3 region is CGARDQQKSQGYTF. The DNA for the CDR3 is TGCGGTGCTAGAGATCAGCAAAAGTCGCAGGGCTACACCTTC.

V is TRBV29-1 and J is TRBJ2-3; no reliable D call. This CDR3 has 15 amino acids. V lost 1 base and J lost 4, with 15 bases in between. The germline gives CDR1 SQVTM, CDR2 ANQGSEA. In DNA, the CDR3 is TGCAGCGTTGAAGGCTTAAATGGGGTCCCAGATACGCAGTATTTT. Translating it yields CSVEGLNGVPDTQYF.